This T cell receptor beta chain was observed in a study of Ad26.COV2.S vaccination and SARS-CoV-2 variants. This clone is a singleton in its sample. TCRdb's copy holds only in-frame clones and misses some; the assay was immunoSEQ multiplex PCR. The sample shows 300,000 to 400,000 clones, around 84% of them seen only once. Described treatment: some 19 received Ad26.COV2.S at low or high dose, single or two shots; roughly 5 received placebo; per-sample allocation not given. Sample collection was performed on day 63 after the first vaccine or placebo injection. CDR1 and CDR2 (germline): MNHEY, SMNVEV (reference sequence). This CDR3 contains 15 residues. V was shortened by 3 bases and J by 5 bases, with 11 bases between the two germline ends.

This TCR derives from a person between 18 and 59 years old who received the Ad26.COV2.S COVID-19 vaccine or a placebo. The chain couples TRBV27 to TRBJ1-6; D not certain. The specimen was peripheral blood, collected in a trial of Ad26.COV2.S vaccine versus placebo. Here the CDR3 reads CASSLGARDNSPLHF. The CDR3 region has the DNA TGTGCCAGCAGTTTGGGTGCGCGGGATAATTCACCCCTCCACTTT.